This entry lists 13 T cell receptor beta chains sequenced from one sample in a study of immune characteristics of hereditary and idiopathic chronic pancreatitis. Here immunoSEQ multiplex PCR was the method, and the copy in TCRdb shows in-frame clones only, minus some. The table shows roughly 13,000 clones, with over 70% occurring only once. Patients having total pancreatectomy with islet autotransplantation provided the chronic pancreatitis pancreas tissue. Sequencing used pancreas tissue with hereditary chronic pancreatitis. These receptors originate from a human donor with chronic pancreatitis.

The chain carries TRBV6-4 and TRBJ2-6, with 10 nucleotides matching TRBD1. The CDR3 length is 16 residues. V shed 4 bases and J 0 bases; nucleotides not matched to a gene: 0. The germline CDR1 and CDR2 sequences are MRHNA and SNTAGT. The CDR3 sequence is CASSGTGGSGANVLTF. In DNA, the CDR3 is TGTGCCAGCAGTGGGACAGGGGGCTCTGGGGCCAACGTCCTGACTTTC.

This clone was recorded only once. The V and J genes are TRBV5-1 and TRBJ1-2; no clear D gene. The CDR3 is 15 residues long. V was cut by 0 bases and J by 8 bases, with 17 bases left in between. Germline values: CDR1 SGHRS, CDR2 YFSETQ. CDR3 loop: CASSLAPWDPRGYTF. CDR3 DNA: TGCGCCAGCAGCTTGGCGCCGTGGGATCCTAGAGGCTACACCTTC.

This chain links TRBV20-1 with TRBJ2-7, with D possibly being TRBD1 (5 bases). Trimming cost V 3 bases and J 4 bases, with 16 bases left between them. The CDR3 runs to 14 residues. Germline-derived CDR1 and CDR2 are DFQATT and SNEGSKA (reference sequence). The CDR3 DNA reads TGCAGTGCTAGTGCGGCTTCCTCAGGGTACGAGCAGTACTTC. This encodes CSASAASSGYEQYF.

The CDR3 sequence: CASSLAGPKETQYF. The CDR3 DNA sequence: TGTGCCAGCAGCTTAGCCGGGCCCAAAGAGACCCAGTACTTC. The gene calls are TRBV7-6 and TRBJ2-5; no clear D gene. Germline values: CDR1 SGHVS, CDR2 FNYEAQ. This CDR3 contains 14 residues. Trimming removed 0 bases at V and 3 bases at J, with 8 bases between.

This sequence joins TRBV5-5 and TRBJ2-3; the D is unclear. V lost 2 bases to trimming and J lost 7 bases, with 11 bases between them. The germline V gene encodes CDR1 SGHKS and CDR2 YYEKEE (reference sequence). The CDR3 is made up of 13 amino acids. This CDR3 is CASSFDEPYTQYF. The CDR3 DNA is TGTGCCAGCAGCTTTGATGAACCATATACGCAGTATTTT.

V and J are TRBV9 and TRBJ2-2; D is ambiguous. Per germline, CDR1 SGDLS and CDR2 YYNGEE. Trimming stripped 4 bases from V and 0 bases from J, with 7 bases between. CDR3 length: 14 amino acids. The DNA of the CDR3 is TGTGCCAGCAGCCCAATCGCGAACACCGGGGAGCTGTTTTTT. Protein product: CASSPIANTGELFF.

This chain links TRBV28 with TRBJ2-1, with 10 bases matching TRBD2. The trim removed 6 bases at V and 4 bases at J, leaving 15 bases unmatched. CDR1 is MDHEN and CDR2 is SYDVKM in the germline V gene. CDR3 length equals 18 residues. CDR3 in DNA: TGTGCCAGCAGGACCAACTTTTTAGCGGGAGGCCAATACAATGAGCAGTTCTTC. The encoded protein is CASRTNFLAGGQYNEQFF.

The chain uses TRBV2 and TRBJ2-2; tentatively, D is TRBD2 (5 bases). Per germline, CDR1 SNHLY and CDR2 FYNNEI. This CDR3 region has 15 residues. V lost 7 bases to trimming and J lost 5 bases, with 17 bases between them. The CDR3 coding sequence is TGTGCCAGCAAAATCGAGAGGGCCCAAACCGGGGAGCTGTTTTTT. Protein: CASKIERAQTGELFF.

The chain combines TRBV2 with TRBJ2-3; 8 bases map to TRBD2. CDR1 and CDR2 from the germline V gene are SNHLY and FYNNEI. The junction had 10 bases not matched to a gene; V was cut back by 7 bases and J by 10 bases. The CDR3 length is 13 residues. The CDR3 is CASISSELAAQYF. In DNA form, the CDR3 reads TGTGCCAGCATCTCATCCGAACTAGCGGCGCAGTATTTT.

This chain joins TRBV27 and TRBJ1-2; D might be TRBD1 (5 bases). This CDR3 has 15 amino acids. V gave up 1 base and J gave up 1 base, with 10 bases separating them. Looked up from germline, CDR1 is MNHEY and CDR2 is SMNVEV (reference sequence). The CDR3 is CASSLFGGVNYGYTF. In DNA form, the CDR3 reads TGTGCCAGCAGTTTATTTGGGGGAGTTAACTATGGCTACACCTTC.

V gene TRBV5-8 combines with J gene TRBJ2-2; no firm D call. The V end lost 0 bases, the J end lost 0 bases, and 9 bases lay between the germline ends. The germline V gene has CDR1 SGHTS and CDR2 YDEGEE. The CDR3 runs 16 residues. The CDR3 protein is CASSLGTTSNTGELFF. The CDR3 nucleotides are TGTGCCAGCAGCTTGGGTACCACCTCGAACACCGGGGAGCTGTTTTTT.

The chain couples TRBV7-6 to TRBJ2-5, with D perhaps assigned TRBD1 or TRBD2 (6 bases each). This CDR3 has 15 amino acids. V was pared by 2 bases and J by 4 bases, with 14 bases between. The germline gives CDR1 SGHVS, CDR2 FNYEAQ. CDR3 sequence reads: CASSLMKGGLETQYF. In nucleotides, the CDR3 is TGTGCCAGCAGCTTAATGAAGGGGGGCTTAGAGACCCAGTACTTC.

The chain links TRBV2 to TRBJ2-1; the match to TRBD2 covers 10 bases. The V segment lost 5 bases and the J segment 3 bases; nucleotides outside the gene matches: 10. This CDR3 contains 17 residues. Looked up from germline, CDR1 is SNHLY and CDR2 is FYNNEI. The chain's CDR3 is CASSRTSGLGGYNEQFF. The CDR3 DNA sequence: TGTGCCAGCAGTCGGACTAGCGGTCTGGGAGGCTACAATGAGCAGTTCTTC.